Below, 32 T cell receptor beta chains from the same sample are listed, as sequenced in a study of T cell responses to AZD1222 COVID-19 vaccine (dated by TCRdb to the early 2020s). The sample's time point label is to be understood as: about 28 days (+/-7) after the second vaccine dose. Libraries were prepared through the immunoSEQ multiplex PCR assay. TCRdb's version of the immuneACCESS table is confined to in-frame rearrangements and falls short of the full clone set. An unresolved V gene accounts for under half of the shortfall where checked; the remainder is of unknown origin. This sample is represented by 150,000 to 250,000 clones; roughly 92% of them were singletons. The top ten clones comprise 1% of the sample. The sequencing used peripheral blood, collected 28 days after the second AZD1222 dose. The source is an adult who received the AZD1222 COVID-19 vaccine.

The chain uses TRBV27 and TRBJ2-7, with D possibly matching TRBD1 (6 bases). The length of the CDR3 is 14 residues. Trimming shortened V by 0 bases and J by 3 bases, and 9 bases separated the two germline ends. Germline values: CDR1 MNHEY, CDR2 SMNVEV (reference sequence). CDR3 in DNA: TGTGCCAGCAGTTTATCGGGGGCCTTCTACGAGCAGTACTTC. Translated: CASSLSGAFYEQYF.

This CDR3 reads CASSQTGANEQFF. In DNA, the CDR3 is TGTGCCAGCAGCCAGACCGGCGCCAATGAGCAGTTCTTC. The chain joins TRBV6-2 or TRBV6-3 to TRBJ2-1; unclear D gene. Between the trimmed V and J ends, which lost 6 bases and 6 bases, there was a span of 12 bases. CDR1 is MNHEY, CDR2 SVGEGT, per germline. CDR3 length: 13 residues.

The CDR3 DNA reads as TGTGCCAGCAGTGAAGTCGGCAGAGAGACCCAGTACTTC. Protein product: CASSEVGRETQYF. The chain carries TRBV2 and TRBJ2-5; D unresolved. The V gene lost 1 base and the J gene lost 4 bases, with 7 bases spanning the gap. CDR1 and CDR2 from the germline V gene are SNHLY and FYNNEI. The CDR3 sequence is 13 residues long.

V and J are TRBV18 and TRBJ1-1; 7 bases match TRBD1. After removal of 4 bases from V and 4 bases from J, the junction contained 6 bases not matched to a gene. This CDR3 comprises 14 residues. CDR1 is KGHSH, CDR2 LQKENI, per germline. CDR3 sequence reads: CASSREQGVTEAFF. The DNA for the CDR3 is TGTGCCAGCTCACGTGAGCAGGGGGTCACTGAAGCTTTCTTT.

As regards this clone: Compared with germline, one end of the junction differs, possibly owing to a read error. The chain combines TRBV11-2 with TRBJ1-1; D gene unclear. This CDR3 has 13 residues. Germline-derived CDR1 and CDR2 are SGHAT and FQNNGV. CDR3 loop: CASTLRLNTEAFF. In nucleotides, the CDR3 is TGTGCCAGCACCTTACGGTTGAACACTGAAGCTTTCTTT.

The rearrangement joins TRBV5-1 to TRBJ1-2; TRBD1 matches at 8 bases. The CDR3 contains 17 residues. Germline loops: CDR1 SGHRS, CDR2 YFSETQ. V was clipped by 4 bases and J by 4 bases; unmatched bases: 15. Here the CDR3 reads CASSPAVDRVLSYGYTF. CDR3 sequence (DNA): TGCGCCAGCAGCCCGGCCGTGGACAGGGTTCTCAGCTATGGCTACACCTTC.

J is TRBJ1-2 and V is TRBV27, with no clear D. Per the germline V gene, CDR1 is MNHEY and CDR2 is SMNVEV (reference sequence). There are 15 residues in the CDR3. V lost 6 bases, J lost 6 bases, and 20 bases lay in between. CDR3 DNA sequence: TGTGCCAGCAGCCATGGCACAGCCAGGACTCATGGCTACACCTTC. It yields the protein CASSHGTARTHGYTF.

The rearrangement uses TRBV21-1 and TRBJ1-1. TRBV21-1 is flagged as a pseudogene. There are 15 residues in the CDR3. CDR3 region: CASSKEGPGGTEAFF. The CDR3 bases are TGTGCCAGCAGCAAAGAAGGCCCCGGAGGCACTGAAGCTTTCTTT.

This chain uses TRBV25-1 with TRBJ1-2; a weak D match, TRBD1 (5 bases). V dropped 7 bases and J dropped 5 bases, with 17 bases sitting between them. The CDR3 length is 14 residues. Looked up from germline, CDR1 is MGHDK and CDR2 is SYGVNS. Written as DNA, the CDR3 is TGTGCCAGCAAACCAGACTCCCGGGGGTATGGCTACACCTTC. Translation gives CASKPDSRGYGYTF.

The chain links TRBV7-3 to TRBJ2-3, with 12 bases aligning to TRBD2. The CDR3 covers 15 residues. From germline, CDR1 is SGHTA and CDR2 FQGTGA. J gave up 4 bases and V 5 bases, and 4 bases lay outside the gene matches. The CDR3 DNA sequence: TGTGCCAGCAGCCGACTAGCGGGGGACGCAGATACGCAGTATTTT. Its protein product is CASSRLAGDADTQYF.

In this sample, this clone turned up a few times. This sequence joins TRBV5-1 and TRBJ1-1; perhaps TRBD1 as D (5 bases). Trimming removed 0 bases at V and 1 base at J, with 16 bases between. This CDR3 contains 17 residues. CDR1 is SGHRS and CDR2 is YFSETQ in the germline V gene. CDR3 sequence reads: CASSLAAGRPGNTEAFF. CDR3 DNA: TGCGCCAGCAGCTTGGCGGCAGGGCGCCCCGGGAACACTGAAGCTTTCTTT.

The chain links TRBV3-1 (or the pseudogene TRBV3-2) to TRBJ2-7; D gene unclear. V was clipped by 5 bases and J by 12 bases, with 14 bases between them. The CDR3 length is 11 residues. The germline CDR1 and CDR2 sequences are LGHDT and YNNKEL (reference sequence). CDR3 protein: CASSDQGRRYF. CDR3 coding DNA: TGTGCCAGCAGCGACCAAGGTAGAAGGTACTTC.

With regard to this clone: A junction end diverges from the germline sequence, so it may reflect a read error. The chain employs TRBV3-1 (or the pseudogene TRBV3-2) and TRBJ1-2; D is perhaps TRBD1 (6 bases). This CDR3 is 13 amino acids long. Per the germline V gene, CDR1 is LGHDT and CDR2 is YNNKEL (reference sequence). In DNA, the CDR3 is TGTGCCAGCACCCAACAGGGCTCGTTGGGCTACACCTTC. Amino acids: CASTQQGSLGYTF.

The gene calls are TRBV15 and TRBJ1-5; D call uncertain. The CDR3 is 13 residues long. The V gene's germline CDR1 is LNHNV and CDR2 YYDKDF (reference sequence). V dropped 0 bases and J dropped 8 bases, with 8 bases sitting between them. For the CDR3, the DNA is TGTGCCACCAGCAGAGATCCGAGGGAGCCCCAGCATTTT. As protein: CATSRDPREPQHF. Filled out from reference TRBV15 and TRBJ1-5, the complete variable domain reads DAMVIQNPRYQVTQFGKPVTLSCSQTLNHNVMYWYQQKSSQAPKLLFHYYDKDFNNEADTPDNFQSRRPNTSFCFLDIRSPGLGDTAMYLCATSRDPREPQHFGDGTRLSIL.

The genes are TRBV11-1 and TRBJ2-7; D might be TRBD1 (5 bases). In germline, CDR1 is SGHAT, CDR2 FQDESV (reference sequence). The V and J ends lost 3 bases and 3 bases respectively, with 12 bases between them. CDR3 size: 14 residues. The CDR3 DNA sequence: TGTGCCAGCAGCTTTAGGGGCAGCTTCTACGAGCAGTACTTC. Translation gives CASSFRGSFYEQYF.

The V call is TRBV2, the J call TRBJ1-5; D is uncertain. CDR1 and CDR2 from the germline V gene are SNHLY and FYNNEI. CDR3 length: 14 amino acids. V lost 5 bases to trimming and J lost 4 bases, with 12 bases between them. Here the CDR3 DNA reads TGTGCCAGCAGTTTGGACCGCCGGAATCAGCCCCAGCATTTT. This codes for CASSLDRRNQPQHF.

The rearrangement links TRBV7-8 to TRBJ1-2; D uncertain. Trimming removed 6 bases at V and 3 bases at J, with 11 bases between. Germline lookup yields CDR1 SGHVS and CDR2 FQNEAQ. The CDR3 has 13 amino acids. This CDR3 reads CASRPGEDYGYTF. CDR3 coding DNA: TGTGCCAGCAGACCTGGGGAGGACTATGGCTACACCTTC.

V gene TRBV9 combines with J gene TRBJ1-2; D gene unclear. V was pared by 4 bases and J by 7 bases, with 14 bases between. CDR1 and CDR2 (germline): SGDLS, YYNGEE. CDR3 length: 13 residues. The CDR3 DNA sequence: TGTGCCAGCAGCACCGGGTCGGCCCTTGGCTACACCTTC. The encoded protein is CASSTGSALGYTF.

The chain joins TRBV3-1 (or the pseudogene TRBV3-2) to TRBJ1-4, with a weak D call TRBD1 (6 bases). V was trimmed by 0 bases and J by 0 bases, leaving 14 bases between them. CDR3 length: 18 amino acids. Germline V gene lookup returns CDR1 LGHDT and CDR2 YNNKEL (reference sequence). The CDR3 DNA reads TGTGCCAGCAGCCAAGATCAATGGCGGACAGCAACTAATGAAAAACTGTTTTTT. Translated, it gives CASSQDQWRTATNEKLFF.

The V gene is TRBV29-1, the J gene TRBJ1-3; D is unclear. This CDR3 has 15 amino acids. In germline, CDR1 is SQVTM, CDR2 ANQGSEA. The V gene lost 3 bases and the J gene lost 0 bases, with 12 bases spanning the gap. Written as DNA, the CDR3 is TGCAGCGTTGATTCGCCGGTTAGCTCTGGAAACACCATATATTTT. It encodes CSVDSPVSSGNTIYF.

This clone was counted a single time. This chain links TRBV4-1 with TRBJ1-5; D uncertain. The V end was cut by 0 bases, the J end by 2 bases, with 11 bases between. The CDR3 length is 16 residues. CDR1 is MGHRA, CDR2 YSYEKL, per germline. The CDR3 loop is CASSQESLQGNQPQHF. The CDR3 bases are TGCGCCAGCAGCCAAGAATCCCTGCAGGGCAATCAGCCCCAGCATTTT.

The sample holds one count of this clone. J is TRBJ2-2 and V is TRBV3-1 (or the pseudogene TRBV3-2), with D perhaps matching TRBD1 or TRBD2 (5 bases each). V shed 9 bases and J shed 2 bases, with 16 bases lying between them. This CDR3 is built from 15 residues. Germline CDR1 is LGHDT and CDR2 is YNNKEL (reference sequence). The CDR3 DNA reads TGTGCCAGTACGGGGCTTCCCTTCAACACCGGGGAGCTGTTTTTT. Translation: CASTGLPFNTGELFF.

J is TRBJ1-1 and V is TRBV10-3, with D maybe TRBD1 (5 bases). Germline values: CDR1 ENHRY, CDR2 SYGVKD. V dropped 7 bases and J dropped 3 bases, with 12 bases sitting between them. This CDR3 spans 13 amino acids. The CDR3 bases are TGTGCCATCACTGGGACGTTGTACACTGAAGCTTTCTTT. Translated, it gives CAITGTLYTEAFF.

The CDR3 protein is CASTTDGGSGNTIYF. The CDR3 nucleotides are TGCGCCAGCACCACGGACGGTGGCTCTGGAAACACCATATATTTT. This chain uses TRBV5-1 with TRBJ1-3; no firm D call. Deletions cut 6 bases from V and 0 bases from J, with 13 bases between. Germline V lookup: CDR1 SGHRS, CDR2 YFSETQ. The CDR3 contains 15 residues.

The V and J genes are TRBV5-1 and TRBJ1-2; 9 bases are a match to TRBD1. Germline assignment: CDR1 SGHRS and CDR2 YFSETQ. V was pared by 4 bases and J by 5 bases, with 3 bases of the junction left unmatched. The CDR3 has 13 amino acids. The CDR3 DNA reads as TGCGCCAGCAGCGTGGGGACAGGGTATGGCTACACCTTC. As protein: CASSVGTGYGYTF.

The chain couples TRBV5-5 to TRBJ2-4, with D possibly being TRBD2 (5 bases). Trimming removed 0 bases from V and 0 bases from J, with 13 bases in between. Germline V gene data show CDR1 as SGHKS and CDR2 as YYEKEE (reference sequence). This CDR3 region has 17 residues. CDR3: CASSLVEGILAKNIQYF. The CDR3, as DNA: TGTGCCAGCAGCTTGGTAGAGGGAATACTAGCCAAAAACATTCAGTACTTC.

CDR3 nucleotide sequence: TGTGCCAGCAGTGAACGGGGTGGAGGGGCCAACGTCCTGACTTTC. It translates to CASSERGGGANVLTF. This chain connects TRBV6-1 to TRBJ2-6, with D perhaps matching TRBD2 (5 bases). Trimming removed 2 bases from V and 4 bases from J, with 9 bases in between. Per the germline V gene, CDR1 is MNHNS and CDR2 is SASEGT. CDR3 size: 15 residues.

The V gene is TRBV25-1, the J gene TRBJ2-7, with D perhaps matching TRBD2 (6 bases). The V gene lost 1 base and the J gene lost 2 bases, with 12 bases spanning the gap. CDR3 length: 15 amino acids. The germline V gene encodes CDR1 MGHDK and CDR2 SYGVNS. CDR3 protein: CASSELGTRAYEQYF. CDR3 sequence (DNA): TGTGCCAGCAGTGAATTGGGGACTCGCGCCTACGAGCAGTACTTC.

The chain combines TRBV18 with TRBJ1-3; TRBD1 might be the D (6 bases). The V gene's germline CDR1 is KGHSH and CDR2 LQKENI. The CDR3 is 14 residues long. Deletions cut 6 bases from V and 0 bases from J, with 9 bases between. For the CDR3, the DNA is TGTGCCAGCTCCGCGGACAGCTCTGGAAACACCATATATTTT. It encodes CASSADSSGNTIYF.

V is TRBV9 and J is TRBJ1-4; no clear D gene. V gave up 0 bases and J gave up 7 bases, with 13 bases separating them. Germline V gives CDR1 SGDLS, CDR2 YYNGEE. The CDR3 has 15 amino acids. CDR3 sequence (DNA): TGTGCCAGCAGCGTAGGTAGGGCGTGGGCTGAAAAACTGTTTTTT. It codes for CASSVGRAWAEKLFF.

This chain connects TRBV11-2 to TRBJ1-1; the D is unclear. Germline V gene lookup returns CDR1 SGHAT and CDR2 FQNNGV. This CDR3 spans 12 amino acids. V was pared by 5 bases and J by 9 bases, with 13 bases between. CDR3 nucleotides: TGTGCCAGCAGCCGGAATGTTCCGCAAGCTTTCTTT. This translates into CASSRNVPQAFF. The full variable domain, rest sourced from reference TRBV11-2 and TRBJ1-1, is EAGVAQSPRYKIIEKRQSVAFWCNPISGHATLYWYQQILGQGPKLLIQFQNNGVVDDSQLPKDRFSAERLKGVDSTLKIQPAKLEDSAVYLCASSRNVPQAFFGQGTRLTVV.

This clone was seen only once. The CDR3 region is CASSFSTGKAGNTIYF. The CDR3 DNA reads TGTGCCAGCAGCTTTTCTACGGGGAAGGCTGGAAACACCATATATTTT. The rearrangement uses TRBV7-2 and TRBJ1-3; D remains ambiguous. V lost 3 bases to trimming and J lost 2 bases, with 14 bases between them. Germline V lookup: CDR1 SGHTA, CDR2 FQGNSA. The CDR3 consists of 16 residues.